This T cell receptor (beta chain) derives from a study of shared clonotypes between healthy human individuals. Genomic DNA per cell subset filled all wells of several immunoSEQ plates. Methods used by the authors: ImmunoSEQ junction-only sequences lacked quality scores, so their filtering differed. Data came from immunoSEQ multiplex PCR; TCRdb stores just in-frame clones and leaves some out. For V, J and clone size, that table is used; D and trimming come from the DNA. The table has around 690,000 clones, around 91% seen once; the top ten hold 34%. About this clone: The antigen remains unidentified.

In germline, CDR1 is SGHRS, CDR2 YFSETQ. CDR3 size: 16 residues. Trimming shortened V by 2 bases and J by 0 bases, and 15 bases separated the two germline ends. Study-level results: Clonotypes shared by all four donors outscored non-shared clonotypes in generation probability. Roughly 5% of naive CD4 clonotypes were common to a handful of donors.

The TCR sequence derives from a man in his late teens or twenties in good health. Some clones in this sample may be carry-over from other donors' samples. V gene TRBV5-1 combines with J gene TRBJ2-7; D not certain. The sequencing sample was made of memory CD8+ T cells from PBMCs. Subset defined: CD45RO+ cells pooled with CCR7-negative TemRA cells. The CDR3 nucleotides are TGCGCCAGCAGCTTTTCGTGGAAACTACCCTCCTACGAGCAGTACTTC. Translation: CASSFSWKLPSYEQYF.